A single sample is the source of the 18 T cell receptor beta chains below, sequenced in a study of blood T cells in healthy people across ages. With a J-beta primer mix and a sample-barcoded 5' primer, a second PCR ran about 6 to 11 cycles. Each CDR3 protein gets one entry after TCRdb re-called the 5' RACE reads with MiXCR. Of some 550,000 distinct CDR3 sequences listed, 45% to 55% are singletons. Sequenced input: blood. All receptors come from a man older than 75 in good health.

The CDR3, as DNA: TGTGCCAGCAGCTTAACAGCGGGAGAGGCTCATGAGCAGTTCTTC. Encoded protein: CASSLTAGEAHEQFF. The chain carries TRBV7-3 and TRBJ2-1, with 8 positions matching TRBD2. V shed 0 bases, J shed 8 bases, and the junction held 6 bases outside the gene matches. There are 15 residues in the CDR3. The germline V gene encodes CDR1 SGHTA and CDR2 FQGTGA.

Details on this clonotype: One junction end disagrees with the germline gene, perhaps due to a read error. The CDR3 loop is CSVARGTSIDTQYF. The CDR3 DNA reads as TGCAGCGTGGCTAGGGGTACTAGCATAGATACGCAGTATTTT. The chain uses TRBV29-1 and TRBJ2-3; tentatively, D is TRBD2 (6 bases). Germline CDR1 SQVTM, CDR2 ANQGSEA. CDR3 length: 14 residues.

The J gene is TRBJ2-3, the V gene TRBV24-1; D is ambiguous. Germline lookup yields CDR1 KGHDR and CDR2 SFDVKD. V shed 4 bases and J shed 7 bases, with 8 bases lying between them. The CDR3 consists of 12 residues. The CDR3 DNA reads TGTGCCACCAGTGAACGGGCGAATACGCAGTATTTT. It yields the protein CATSERANTQYF.

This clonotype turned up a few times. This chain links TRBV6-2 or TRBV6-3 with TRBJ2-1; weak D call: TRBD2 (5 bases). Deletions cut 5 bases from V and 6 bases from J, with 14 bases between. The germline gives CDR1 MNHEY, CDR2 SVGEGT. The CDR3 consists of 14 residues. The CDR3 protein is CASSDATGINEQFF. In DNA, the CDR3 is TGTGCCAGCAGTGACGCGACCGGGATCAATGAGCAGTTCTTC.

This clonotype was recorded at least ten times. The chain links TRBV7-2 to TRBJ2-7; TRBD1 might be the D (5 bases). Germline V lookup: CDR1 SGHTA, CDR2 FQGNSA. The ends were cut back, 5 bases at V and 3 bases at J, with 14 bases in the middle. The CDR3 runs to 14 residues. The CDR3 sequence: CASSTGGVLYEQYF. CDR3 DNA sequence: TGTGCCAGCAGCACAGGCGGTGTACTCTACGAGCAGTACTTC.

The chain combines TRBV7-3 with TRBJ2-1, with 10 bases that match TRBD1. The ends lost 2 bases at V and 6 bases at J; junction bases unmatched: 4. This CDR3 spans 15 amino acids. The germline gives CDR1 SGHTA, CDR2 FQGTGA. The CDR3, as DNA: TGTGCCAGCAGCTTATTGGACAGGGGGAGCAATGAGCAGTTCTTC. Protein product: CASSLLDRGSNEQFF.

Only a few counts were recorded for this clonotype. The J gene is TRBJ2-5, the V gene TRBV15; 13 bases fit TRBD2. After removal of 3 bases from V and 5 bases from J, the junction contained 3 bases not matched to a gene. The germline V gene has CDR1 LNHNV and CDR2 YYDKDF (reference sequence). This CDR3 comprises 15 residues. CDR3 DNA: TGTGCCACCAGCAGCTGGACTAGCGGGAGTGAGACCCAGTACTTC. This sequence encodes CATSSWTSGSETQYF. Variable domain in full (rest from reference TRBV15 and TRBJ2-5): DAMVIQNPRYQVTQFGKPVTLSCSQTLNHNVMYWYQQKSSQAPKLLFHYYDKDFNNEADTPDNFQSRRPNTSFCFLDIRSPGLGDTAMYLCATSSWTSGSETQYFGPGTRLLVL.

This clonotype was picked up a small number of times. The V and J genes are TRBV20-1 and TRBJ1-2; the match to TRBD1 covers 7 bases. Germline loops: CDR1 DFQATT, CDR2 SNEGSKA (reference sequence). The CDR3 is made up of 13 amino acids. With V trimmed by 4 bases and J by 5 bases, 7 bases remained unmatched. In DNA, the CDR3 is TGCAGTGCTACGCGGACAGGTGGTTATGGCTACACCTTC. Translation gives CSATRTGGYGYTF.

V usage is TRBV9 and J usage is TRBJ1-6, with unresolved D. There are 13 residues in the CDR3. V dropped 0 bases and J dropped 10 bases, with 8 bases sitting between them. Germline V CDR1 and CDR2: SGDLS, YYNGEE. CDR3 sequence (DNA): TGTGCCAGCAGCGTAGGGGTGGGATCACCCCTCCACTTT. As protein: CASSVGVGSPLHF.

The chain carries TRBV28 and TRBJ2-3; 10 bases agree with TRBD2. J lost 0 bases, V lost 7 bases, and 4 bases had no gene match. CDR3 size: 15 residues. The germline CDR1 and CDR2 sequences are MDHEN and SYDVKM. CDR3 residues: CASMASGGSTDTQYF. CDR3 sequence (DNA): TGTGCCAGCATGGCTAGCGGGGGTAGCACAGATACGCAGTATTTT.

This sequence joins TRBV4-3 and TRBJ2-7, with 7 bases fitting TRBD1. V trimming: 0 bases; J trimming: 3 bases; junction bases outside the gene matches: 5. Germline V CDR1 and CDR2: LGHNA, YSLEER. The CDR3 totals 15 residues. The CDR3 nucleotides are TGCGCCAGCAGCCAAGATGGGGCAGGGGGCTACGAGCAGTACTTC. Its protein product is CASSQDGAGGYEQYF.

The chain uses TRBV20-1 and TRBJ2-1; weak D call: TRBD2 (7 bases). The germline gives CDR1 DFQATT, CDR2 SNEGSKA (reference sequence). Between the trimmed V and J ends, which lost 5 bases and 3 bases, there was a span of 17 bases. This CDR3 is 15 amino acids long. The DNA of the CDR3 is TGCAGTGCTGGGGGCGGGAGAGACGACTACAATGAGCAGTTCTTC. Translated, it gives CSAGGGRDDYNEQFF.

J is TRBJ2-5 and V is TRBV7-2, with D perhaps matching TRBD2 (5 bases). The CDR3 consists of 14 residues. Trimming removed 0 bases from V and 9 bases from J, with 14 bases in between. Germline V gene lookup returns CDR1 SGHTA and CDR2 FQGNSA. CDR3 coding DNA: TGTGCCAGCAGCTTAGCGGGATTTAGGGAGTCCCAGTACTTC. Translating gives CASSLAGFRESQYF.

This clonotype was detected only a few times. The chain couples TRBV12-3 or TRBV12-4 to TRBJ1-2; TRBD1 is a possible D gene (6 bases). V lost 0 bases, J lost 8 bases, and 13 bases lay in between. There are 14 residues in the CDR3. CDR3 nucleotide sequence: TGTGCCAGCAGTTTAGCGAGACAGGCTGGCGGCTACACCTTC. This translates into CASSLARQAGGYTF.

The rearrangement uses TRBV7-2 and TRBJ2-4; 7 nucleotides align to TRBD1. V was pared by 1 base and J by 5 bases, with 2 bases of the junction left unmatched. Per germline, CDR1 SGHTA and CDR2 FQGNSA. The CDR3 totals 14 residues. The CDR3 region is CASSLEGGQNIQYF. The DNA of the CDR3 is TGTGCCAGCAGCTTAGAAGGGGGCCAAAACATTCAGTACTTC.

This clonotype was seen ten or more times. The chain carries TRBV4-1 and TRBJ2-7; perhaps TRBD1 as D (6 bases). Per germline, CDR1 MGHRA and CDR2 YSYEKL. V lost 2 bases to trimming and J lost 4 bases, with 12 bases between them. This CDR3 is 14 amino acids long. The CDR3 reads CASSQTIQGYEQYF. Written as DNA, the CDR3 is TGCGCCAGCAGCCAAACGATTCAGGGGTACGAGCAGTACTTC.

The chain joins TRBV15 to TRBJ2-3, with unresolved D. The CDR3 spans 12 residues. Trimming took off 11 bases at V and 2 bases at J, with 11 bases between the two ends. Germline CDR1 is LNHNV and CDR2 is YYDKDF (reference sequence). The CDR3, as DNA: TGTGCCCACCCGGGCGTCACAGATACGCAGTATTTT. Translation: CAHPGVTDTQYF.

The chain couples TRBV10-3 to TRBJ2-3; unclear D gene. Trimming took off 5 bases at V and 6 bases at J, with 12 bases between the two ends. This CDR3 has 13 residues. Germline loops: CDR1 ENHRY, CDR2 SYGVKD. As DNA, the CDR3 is TGTGCCATCAGTCAAGTCTTGGGTGATACGCAGTATTTT. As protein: CAISQVLGDTQYF.